Sequencing of this TCR beta chain was carried out in a study of blood T cell repertoires in COVID-19. Study in general: COVID-19 samples, acute and convalescent, were from the United States, Italy and Spain.

The germline V and J ends were trimmed by 4 bases and 0 bases, with 9 bases remaining between them. The germline V gene encodes CDR1 MNHEY and CDR2 SMNVEV (reference sequence). This CDR3 contains 15 residues. The table came from immunoSEQ multiplex PCR; TCRdb's copy has only in-frame clones and leaves some out. The sample shows under 300,000 clones, around nine tenths of them seen only once. The sequencing input was peripheral blood. J is TRBJ1-4 and V is TRBV27, with D possibly TRBD1 on 6 matching bases. This clonotype was obtained from a woman between 40 and 50 years old who had recovered from COVID-19. CDR3 sequence: CASSSEGATNEKLFF. Here the CDR3 DNA reads TGTGCCAGCAGTTCCGAGGGGGCAACTAATGAAAAACTGTTTTTT.